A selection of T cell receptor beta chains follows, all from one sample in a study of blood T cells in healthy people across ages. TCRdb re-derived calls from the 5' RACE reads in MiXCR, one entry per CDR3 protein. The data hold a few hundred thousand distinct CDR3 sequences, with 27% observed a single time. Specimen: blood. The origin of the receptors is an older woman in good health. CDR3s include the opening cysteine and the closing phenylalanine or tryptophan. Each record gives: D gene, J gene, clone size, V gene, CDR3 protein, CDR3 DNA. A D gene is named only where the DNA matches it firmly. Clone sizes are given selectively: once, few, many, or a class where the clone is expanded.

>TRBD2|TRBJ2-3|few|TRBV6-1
CASSERAGIAGGRADTQYF
TGTGCCAGCAGTGAAAGAGCGGGTATAGCGGGGGGTAGGGCAGATACGCAGTATTTT
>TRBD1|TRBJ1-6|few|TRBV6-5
CASTQTPGGSGNSPLHF
TGTGCCAGCACCCAGACCCCAGGGGGGTCGGGTAATTCACCCCTCCACTTT
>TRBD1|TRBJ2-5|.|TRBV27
CASSVDRGLNMAF
TGTGCCAGCAGTGTGGACAGGGGTCTCAATATGGCCTTC
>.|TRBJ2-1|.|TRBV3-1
CASTQDSSWNEQFF
TGTGCCAGCACCCAGGACTCTTCTTGGAATGAGCAGTTCTTC
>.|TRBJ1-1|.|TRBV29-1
CSVEPKGNTEAFF
TGCAGCGTTGAGCCGAAGGGGAACACTGAAGCTTTCTTT
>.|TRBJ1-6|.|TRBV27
CASTTGTYVPLHF
TGTGCCTCTACGACCGGGACCTATGTACCCCTCCACTTT
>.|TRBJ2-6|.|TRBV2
CASSVVGANVLTF
TGTGCCAGCAGCGTAGTTGGGGCCAACGTCCTGACTTTC
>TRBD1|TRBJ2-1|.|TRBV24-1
CATSEGGKIYNEQFF
TGTGCCACCAGTGAAGGGGGCAAAATTTACAATGAGCAGTTCTTC
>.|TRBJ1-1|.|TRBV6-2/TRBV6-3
CASRMRNTEAFF
TGTGCCAGCAGGATGAGAAACACTGAAGCTTTCTTT
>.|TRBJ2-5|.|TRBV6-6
CASTDRIQETQYF
TGTGCCAGCACCGACAGGATCCAAGAGACCCAGTACTTC
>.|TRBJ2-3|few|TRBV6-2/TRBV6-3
CASTGLGAGDTQYF
TGTGCCAGCACGGGGCTAGGGGCAGGAGATACGCAGTATTTT
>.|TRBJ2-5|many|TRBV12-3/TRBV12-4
CASSLGRNQETQYF
TGTGCCAGCAGTTTAGGCAGAAACCAAGAGACCCAGTACTTC
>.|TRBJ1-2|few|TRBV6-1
CASSEAGLGYGYTF
TGTGCCAGCAGTGAGGCGGGGCTCGGATATGGCTACACCTTC
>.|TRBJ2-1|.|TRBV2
CASSARGNERFF
TGTGCCAGCAGTGCACGGGGCAATGAGCGGTTCTTC
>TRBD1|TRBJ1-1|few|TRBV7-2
CASSPPGDRAKVTEAFF
TGCGCCAGCAGCCCCCCCGGGGACAGGGCGAAGGTCACTGAAGCTTTCTTT
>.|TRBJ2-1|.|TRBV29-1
CSVQGWSYNEQFF
TGCAGCGTACAGGGATGGTCCTACAATGAGCAGTTCTTC
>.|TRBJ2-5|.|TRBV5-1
CASSDTVGGETQYF
TGCGCCAGCAGCGACACTGTGGGGGGAGAGACCCAGTACTTC
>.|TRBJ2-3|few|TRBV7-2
CASSLRRGHTDTQYF
TGTGCCAGCAGCTTACGGCGGGGCCACACAGATACGCAGTATTTT
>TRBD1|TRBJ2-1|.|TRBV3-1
CASSSEVGTVYNEQFF
TGTGCCAGCAGCTCTGAAGTCGGGACAGTTTACAATGAGCAGTTCTTC
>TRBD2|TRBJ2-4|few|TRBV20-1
CSAPTSGGDGAKNIQYF
TGCAGTGCCCCGACTAGCGGGGGGGATGGGGCCAAAAACATTCAGTATTTC
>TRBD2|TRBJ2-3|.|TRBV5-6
CASSLSGAGDTQYF
TGTGCCAGCAGCCTTAGCGGGGCGGGGGATACGCAGTATTTT
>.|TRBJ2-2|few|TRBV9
CASSVAGVAGELFF
TGTGCCAGCAGCGTCGCAGGAGTGGCCGGGGAGCTGTTTTTT
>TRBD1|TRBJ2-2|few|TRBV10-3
CAISSTGADNTGELFF
TGTGCCATCAGTTCGACAGGGGCCGATAACACCGGGGAGCTGTTTTTT
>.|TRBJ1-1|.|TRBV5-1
CASSLANRGLGTEAFF
TGCGCCAGCAGCTTGGCCAATCGGGGACTGGGCACTGAAGCTTTCTTT
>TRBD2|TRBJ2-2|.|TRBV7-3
CASSPTSGGLGGELFF
TGTGCCAGCAGCCCGACTAGCGGGGGGCTCGGCGGGGAGCTGTTTTTT
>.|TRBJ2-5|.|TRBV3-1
CASSQDMAGTRYF
TGTGCCAGCAGCCAAGATATGGCGGGGACCAGATACTTC
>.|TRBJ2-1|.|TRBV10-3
CAAEGDKSSYNEQFF
TGTGCCGCTGAAGGGGACAAGAGCTCCTACAATGAGCAGTTCTTC
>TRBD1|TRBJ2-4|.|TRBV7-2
CASSPGGSAKNIQYF
TGTGCCAGCAGCCCAGGGGGCAGTGCCAAAAACATTCAGTACTTC
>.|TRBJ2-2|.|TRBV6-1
CASSEDPFGGELFF
TGTGCCAGCAGTGAGGACCCCTTTGGTGGGGAGCTGTTTTTT
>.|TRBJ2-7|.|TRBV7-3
CASSVDREGGQYF
TGTGCCAGCAGCGTTGACAGGGAGGGCGGGCAGTACTTC
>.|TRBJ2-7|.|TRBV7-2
CASSLRTKGEQYF
TGTGCCAGCAGCTTACGGACGAAGGGCGAGCAGTACTTC